This entry concerns a single T cell receptor (beta chain). The germline CDR1 and CDR2 sequences are LGHNA and YNFKEQ. Trimming removed 4 bases at V and 2 bases at J, with 20 bases between. CDR3 length equals 17 residues. Repertoires were generated with immunoSEQ multiplex PCR, while TCRdb's copy carries only in-frame clones and drops some. This repertoire shows around 550,000 clones, about 96% found once; its top ten account for about 0.064%. These data belong to a study of shared clonotypes between healthy human individuals. The receptor comes from a woman in her twenties or thirties in good health. The chain uses TRBV4-2 and TRBJ2-5; D gene uncertain. The sequenced sample was naive CD4+ T cells sorted from blood. Regarding subset: CD45RA+ positively selected. The CDR3 DNA reads TGTGCCAGCAGCCGCCGACCTGGACGATCCGCGCAAGAGACCCAGTACTTC. Amino acid sequence: CASSRRPGRSAQETQYF.